The present T cell receptor beta chain was sequenced within a study of human T cells and chemical hapten exposure. The CDR3 covers 20 residues. CDR1 is LGHNA and CDR2 is YNFKEQ in the germline V gene. The V segment lost 4 bases and the J segment 5 bases; nucleotides outside the gene matches: 14. MiXCR was run by TCRdb on the RACE reads, yielding one entry per CDR3 protein. Altogether a few hundred thousand distinct CDR3 sequences are present, more than 4.5% being singletons, with the ten largest covering approximately 2.1%. The time point denotes: patch test 1, 2 weeks after DPC sensitization. Treatment indicated: therapeutic diphenylcyclopropenone sensitization with weekly scalp DPC. Only a few counts were recorded for this clonotype.

The source was whole blood, collected in connection with sensitization to the hapten diphenylcyclopropenone (DPC). This chain connects TRBV4-2 to TRBJ2-1, with 16 nucleotides matching TRBD2. This sequence originates from a woman aged 45-59 years with alopecia areata. Some clones in this sample may be carry-over from other donors' samples. This CDR3 is CASSPTLGTSGRGRDNEQFF. In DNA form, the CDR3 reads TGTGCCAGCAGCCCTACCCTCGGGACTAGCGGGAGGGGGAGGGACAATGAGCAGTTCTTC.